This T cell receptor (beta chain) was sequenced in a study of molecular identifiers for immune sequencing clone quantification. The J segment lost 0 bases and the V segment lost 3 bases, leaving 6 bases of the junction unmatched. The length of the CDR3 is 16 residues. This clonotype was observed many times. TCRdb fed the PCR reads into MiXCR, producing one record per CDR3 protein. The data show about 320,000 distinct CDR3 sequences, about 22% seen once. Sequenced input: naive CD8+ T cells from blood, with Jurkat cell RNA spiked in. Subset meaning: FACS-sorted CD8+CD4-CCR7+CD45RA+ naive T cells. The V and J genes are TRBV12-3 or TRBV12-4 and TRBJ2-3, with 7 bases fitting TRBD2. This clonotype originated in a human donor in good health. Some libraries in this study had Jurkat cell RNA spiked in. The CDR3 DNA reads TGTGCCAGCAGTTTCGGTCTAGCGGCTAGCACAGATACGCAGTATTTT. It yields the protein CASSFGLAASTDTQYF.